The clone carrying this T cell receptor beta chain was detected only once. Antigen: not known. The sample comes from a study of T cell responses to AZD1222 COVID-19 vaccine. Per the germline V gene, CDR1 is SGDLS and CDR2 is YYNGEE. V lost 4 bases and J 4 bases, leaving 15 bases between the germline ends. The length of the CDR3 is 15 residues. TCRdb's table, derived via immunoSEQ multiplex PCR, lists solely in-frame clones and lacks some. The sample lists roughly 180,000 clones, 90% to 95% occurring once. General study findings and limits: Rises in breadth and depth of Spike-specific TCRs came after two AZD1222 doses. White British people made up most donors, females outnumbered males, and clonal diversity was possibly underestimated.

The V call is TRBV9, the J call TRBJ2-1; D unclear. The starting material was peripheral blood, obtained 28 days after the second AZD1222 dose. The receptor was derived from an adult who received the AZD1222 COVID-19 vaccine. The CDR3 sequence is CASSSLPEGYNEQFF. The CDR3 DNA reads TGTGCCAGCAGCTCTCTTCCGGAAGGTTACAATGAGCAGTTCTTC.